The present T cell receptor beta chain was sequenced within a study of blood T cell repertoires in COVID-19 (TCRdb year 2020). Broadly, across the study: Samples from collaborators originated in the United States, Italy and Spain and spanned both the acute and convalescent phases of COVID-19. The material from the prospective study consisted of cDNA or gDNA derived from T cells, B-cell-depleted T cells, or PBMCs. The dataset comprised deeply sampled blood TCRbeta repertoires from subjects exposed to, actively infected with, or recovered from COVID-19. A freely available public database, intended as a resource for researchers studying the immune response to SARS-CoV-2, is where the repertoires were released. Samples were obtained from the ongoing ImmuneRACE study (first 160 participants) and from 1,254 subjects provided by 6 global collaborators. A de-identified subject ID, COVID-19 status, age in years and sex were almost always included in the sample metadata. Where available, HLA class I and class II types were obtained from metadata supplied by the sample provider rather than from assay-based typing.

V lost 3 bases and J lost 6 bases, and the count of bases not matched to a germline gene is 9. Reading from cysteine to phenylalanine, the CDR3 counts 16 amino acids. The CDR3 DNA has 48 bases and is translated from base 1. The germline V gene supplies CDR1 LGHNA and CDR2 YNFKEQ. At one collaborating source in Seattle, patients were enrolled during active infection and were followed longitudinally through the course of disease. Whole blood was collected in K2EDTA tubes by collaborating institutions according to the institutions' own protocols. For TCRbeta analysis, collaborators shipped samples as frozen whole blood, isolated PBMCs, or DNA extracted from either of those sample types. General findings and caveats noted by the study authors: The quantity of clinical and demographic metadata differed by source and by participant and was supplied without curation.

TCRbeta CDR3 regions were amplified from genomic DNA by means of the immunoSEQ Assay, a bias-controlled multiplex PCR. The original methods were these. Nucleated cell counts per sample were estimated from amplification of reference gene primers within the assay. To quantify the absolute abundance of each unique TCRbeta CDR3 rearrangement, sequence reads were collapsed and filtered. For each sample, productive Simpson clonality was calculated as the square root of Simpson's diversity index across productive rearrangements. Entries here come from immuneACCESS through TCRdb and include only in-frame sequences with V and J called. Some clones fail to appear in such tables; in the studies checked, an unresolved V gene covers under half of the shortfall, and the cause of the remainder is unknown. That table is the source of V, J and clone size, and D and trimming were worked out from the DNA. The table for this sample lists roughly 300,000 clones; approximately 93% of them were counted only once. The leading ten clones occupy 2% to 2.5% of the sample.

Points on this clone: The specificity of this receptor is unknown. The record has no base qualities; no much larger clone is one base away.

The sequenced material came from peripheral blood. The V and J genes are TRBV4-2 and TRBJ1-5; the junction holds 9 bases that match TRBD1. The origin of this receptor is a woman in her twenties or thirties with COVID-19, enrolled during active disease. Here is the DNA: TGTGCCAGCAGCCAGACCACAGGGGGCAAACTTCAGCCCCAGCATTTT. It encodes CASSQTTGGKLQPQHF.